What follows are 2 T cell receptor beta chains derived from one specimen sequenced in a study of T cells in Graves' hyperthyroidism and ophthalmopathy. RNA transcripts served as the template for amplifying TCR beta CDR3 regions. With the HTBI primer set, the TCR CDR3 went through a first round of RT-PCR. One entry per CDR3 protein, called by TCRdb with MiXCR from the multiplex PCR reads. There are hundreds of thousands of distinct CDR3 sequences in the sample; around a quarter occur only once, and over 70% lies in the top ten. Input material: blood. The receptors stem from a middle-aged man with Graves' hyperthyroidism.

This clonotype was observed at least ten times. This sequence joins TRBV11-2 and TRBJ2-1, with 9 bases identical to TRBD1. CDR3 length: 15 amino acids. Germline lookup yields CDR1 SGHAT and CDR2 FQNNGV. Trimming removed 5 bases from V and 5 bases from J; junction bases left unmatched: 7. The chain's CDR3 is CASSIRDREDNEQFF. The CDR3 region has the DNA TGTGCCAGCAGCATCCGGGACAGGGAGGACAATGAGCAGTTCTTC.

This clonotype was observed many times. The V and J genes are TRBV28 and TRBJ2-7; 9 positions match TRBD1. The V gene's germline CDR1 is MDHEN and CDR2 SYDVKM. Losses at the gene ends were 8 bases for V and 2 bases for J; bases not matched to a gene: 7. The CDR3 runs 14 residues. Here the CDR3 reads CASLDRGRTYEQYF. The CDR3, as DNA: TGTGCCAGCCTGGACAGGGGAAGGACCTACGAGCAGTACTTC.